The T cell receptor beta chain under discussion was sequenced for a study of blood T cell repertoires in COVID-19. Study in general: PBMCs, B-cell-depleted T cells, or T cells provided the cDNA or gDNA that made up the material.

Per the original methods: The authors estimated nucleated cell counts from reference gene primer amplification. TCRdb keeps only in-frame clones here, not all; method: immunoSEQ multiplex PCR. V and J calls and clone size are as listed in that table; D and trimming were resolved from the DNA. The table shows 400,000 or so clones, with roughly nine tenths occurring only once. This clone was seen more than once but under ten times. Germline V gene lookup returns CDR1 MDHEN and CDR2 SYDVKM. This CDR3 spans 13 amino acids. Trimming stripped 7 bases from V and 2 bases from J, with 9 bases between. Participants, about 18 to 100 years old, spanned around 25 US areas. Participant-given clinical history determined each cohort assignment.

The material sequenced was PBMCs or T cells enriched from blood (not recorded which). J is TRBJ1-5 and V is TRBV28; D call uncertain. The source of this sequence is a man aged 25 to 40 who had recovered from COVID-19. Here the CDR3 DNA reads TGTGCCAGCAAGGGAGTGGGCAATCAGCCCCAGCATTTT. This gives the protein CASKGVGNQPQHF.